Here is one T cell receptor (beta chain) with its context. Antigen unknown. This entry comes from a study of T cell responses to AZD1222 COVID-19 vaccine. Study observations and caveats: After two AZD1222 doses, spike-specific TCR breadth and depth rose versus day 0. Mostly white British, mostly female donors; authors suggested clonal diversity may be underestimated.

Some clones are missing from TCRdb's copy, which holds only in-frame ones; the method was immunoSEQ multiplex PCR. In the table there are 85,000 to 90,000 clones, roughly 91% of which are singletons. The CDR3 is 14 residues long. Trimming removed 3 bases from V and 3 bases from J; junction bases left unmatched: 5. Per the germline V gene, CDR1 is SGHNT and CDR2 is YYREEE (reference sequence). The V call is TRBV5-4, the J call TRBJ2-5; the match to TRBD2 covers 7 bases. The sequence derives from an adult who received the AZD1222 COVID-19 vaccine. The sample consisted of peripheral blood, taken 28 days after the second AZD1222 dose. The DNA of the CDR3 is TGTGCCAGCAGCTGGGGGGGGACCGAAGAGACCCAGTACTTC. Its translation: CASSWGGTEETQYF. Looking up the rest from reference TRBV5-4 and TRBJ2-5 gives the full variable domain: ETGVTQSPTHLIKTRGQQVTLRCSSQSGHNTVSWYQQALGQGPQFIFQYYREEENGRGNFPPRFSGLQFPNYSSELNVNALELDDSALYLCASSWGGTEETQYFGPGTRLLVL.